These 26 T cell receptor beta chains came from one sample sequenced in a study of cytomegalovirus exposure and HLA in healthy donors (dated by TCRdb to 2016 to 2017). The library was made by the immunoSEQ multiplex PCR assay. The multiplex PCR relied on a mix of 60 forward primers for TCR Vbeta segments and 13 reverse primers for TCR Jbeta segments. Sourced from immuneACCESS, this table was stored by TCRdb with only in-frame sequences that have V and J called. A share of the clones is absent; for the studies checked, an unresolved V gene accounts for under half, and the remainder has no known explanation. The sample table contains 140,000 or so clones; only one count was recorded for approximately 80% of them. More than 3.5% of the sample is taken by the ten largest. The sequenced sample was PBMCs. The receptor set was obtained from a woman aged 40 to 49 in good health and CMV-seropositive.

In regard to this clone: Other DNA sequences in this sample translate to the same CDR3. V and J are TRBV6-5 and TRBJ2-5; 10 nucleotides match TRBD2. The germline V gene encodes CDR1 MNHEY and CDR2 SVGAGI. The CDR3 runs 14 residues. J was trimmed by 2 bases and V by 10 bases; bases with no gene match: 7. The CDR3 sequence is CATHEGLAQETQYF. The CDR3 coding sequence is TGTGCCACCCACGAGGGACTAGCGCAAGAGACCCAGTACTTC.

The chain uses TRBV29-1 and TRBJ1-1; 8 bases are a match to TRBD1. CDR3 length: 13 residues. V lost 6 bases and J lost 4; bases outside the gene matches: 7. Germline V gives CDR1 SQVTM, CDR2 ANQGSEA. CDR3 protein: CSVCRGLGTEAFF. Here the CDR3 DNA reads TGCAGCGTGTGCAGGGGGCTCGGCACTGAAGCTTTCTTT.

The chain has TRBV4-1 and TRBJ2-5; 10 bases match TRBD2. The CDR3 runs to 15 residues. Germline V CDR1 and CDR2: MGHRA, YSYEKL. The V and J ends lost 4 bases and 2 bases, in that order; junction bases with no gene match: 4. As DNA, the CDR3 is TGCGCCAGCAGCCTCTTGGGACTAGCGCAAGAGACCCAGTACTTC. Its protein is CASSLLGLAQETQYF.

V is TRBV29-1 and J is TRBJ2-2, with D possibly TRBD1 on 5 matching bases. Between the trimmed V and J ends, which lost 2 bases and 0 bases, there was a span of 10 bases. The CDR3 covers 15 residues. The germline gives CDR1 SQVTM, CDR2 ANQGSEA. CDR3 bases: TGCAGCGTTGAAAGCCAGGGCGCGAACACCGGGGAGCTGTTTTTT. Protein product: CSVESQGANTGELFF.

This sequence joins TRBV5-4 and TRBJ2-3, with 10 nucleotides matching TRBD2. Germline V gene sequence: CDR1 SGHNT, CDR2 YYREEE (reference sequence). J gave up 2 bases and V 10 bases, and 13 bases lay outside the gene matches. There are 16 residues in the CDR3. DNA of the CDR3: TGTGCCGTAGAGGTAGCGGGGGGTGCACCCACAGATACGCAGTATTTT. Amino acids: CAVEVAGGAPTDTQYF.

This clone came up a few times. This chain links TRBV10-3 with TRBJ2-2; TRBD1 matches at 7 bases. The V and J ends lost 6 bases and 2 bases, in that order; junction bases with no gene match: 3. Germline V gene data show CDR1 as ENHRY and CDR2 as SYGVKD. There are 14 residues in the CDR3. CDR3 residues: CAISGDRNTGELFF. The CDR3 region has the DNA TGTGCCATCAGCGGGGACAGAAACACCGGGGAGCTGTTTTTT.

This clone was seen more than once but under ten times. The chain uses TRBV6-6 and TRBJ1-1; D perhaps matches TRBD1 (5 bases). The CDR3 is made up of 12 amino acids. Germline-derived CDR1 and CDR2 are MNHNY and SVGAGI (reference sequence). The CDR3 loop reads CGCREANTEAFF. The CDR3 DNA sequence: TGTGGTTGCAGGGAGGCGAACACTGAAGCTTTCTTT.

The gene calls are TRBV19 and TRBJ2-3; TRBD1 matches 8 bases. Germline V lookup: CDR1 LNHDA, CDR2 SQIVND (reference sequence). The CDR3 length is 15 residues. V dropped 4 bases and J dropped 1; count of bases not matched to a gene: 4. CDR3 DNA sequence: TGTGCCAGTAGTAATACGGGACAGGGCACAGATACGCAGTATTTT. This sequence encodes CASSNTGQGTDTQYF.

The chain recombines TRBV5-6 with TRBJ1-3; TRBD1 agrees at 7 bases. This CDR3 comprises 15 residues. After removal of 0 bases from V and 5 bases from J, the junction contained 5 bases not matched to a gene. The germline V gene has CDR1 SGHDT and CDR2 YYEEEE. The CDR3 spells CASSLGTGGRNTIYF. CDR3 nucleotide sequence: TGTGCCAGCAGCTTGGGGACAGGCGGACGAAACACCATATATTTT.

The gene calls are TRBV27 and TRBJ2-4; D is uncertain. The V end lost 2 bases, the J end lost 0 bases, and 14 bases lay between the germline ends. The CDR3 length is 17 residues. The germline V gene has CDR1 MNHEY and CDR2 SMNVEV (reference sequence). CDR3 bases: TGTGCCAGCAGTTTAGGTGCTGAGTTTCTAGCCAAAAACATTCAGTACTTC. It specifies CASSLGAEFLAKNIQYF.

This clone was seen a handful of times. V and J are TRBV7-3 and TRBJ1-1; tentative D call: TRBD1 (6 bases). Trimming took 4 bases from V and 7 from J, leaving 13 bases between them. The CDR3 has 13 residues. Germline CDR1 SGHTA, CDR2 FQGTGA. As DNA, the CDR3 is TGTGCCAGCAGCTCTCCTCCGGACAGTGAAGCTTTCTTT. Amino acids: CASSSPPDSEAFF.

This clone came up a few times. The J gene is TRBJ1-5, the V gene TRBV6-1, with a tentative D call TRBD1 (6 bases). Looked up from germline, CDR1 is MNHNS and CDR2 is SASEGT. This CDR3 spans 15 amino acids. V was pared by 0 bases and J by 4 bases, with 10 bases between. DNA of the CDR3: TGTGCCAGCAGTGAAGCGGTGACAGGTAATCAGCCCCAGCATTTT. Protein product: CASSEAVTGNQPQHF.

The chain links TRBV12-2 to TRBJ1-1. TRBV12-2 is noted as a pseudogene. The CDR3 contains 16 residues. Here the CDR3 reads CASRLAGELGNTEAFF. The CDR3 DNA sequence: TGTGCAAGTCGCTTAGCTGGGGAGCTCGGAAACACTGAAGCTTTCTTT.

This clone was seen a single time. The J gene is TRBJ2-3, the V gene TRBV7-8, with TRBD2 identical over 15 bases. The germline CDR1 and CDR2 sequences are SGHVS and FQNEAQ. The CDR3 loop spans 17 amino acids. After removal of 5 bases from V and 3 bases from J, the junction contained 6 bases not matched to a gene. The CDR3 sequence: CASSVGGLAGGTDTQYF. DNA for the CDR3: TGTGCCAGCAGCGTGGGGGGACTAGCGGGAGGAACAGATACGCAGTATTTT. Filled out from reference TRBV7-8 and TRBJ2-3, the complete variable domain reads GAGVSQSPRYKVAKRGQDVALRCDPISGHVSLFWYQQALGQGPEFLTYFQNEAQLDKSGLPSDRFFAERPEGSVSTLKIQRTQQEDSAVYLCASSVGGLAGGTDTQYFGPGTRLTVL.

The genes are TRBV9 and TRBJ1-1; 8 bases are a match to TRBD1. The CDR3 sequence is 15 residues long. Germline V gene data show CDR1 as SGDLS and CDR2 as YYNGEE. The V gene end was trimmed by 2 bases and the J gene end by 0 bases; junction bases not matched to a gene: 3. The CDR3, as DNA: TGTGCCAGCAGCGTGCAGGGGGCGATGAACACTGAAGCTTTCTTT. Residues: CASSVQGAMNTEAFF. Full variable domain (missing parts from reference TRBV9 and TRBJ1-1): DSGVTQTPKHLITATGQRVTLRCSPRSGDLSVYWYQQSLDQGLQFLIQYYNGEERAKGNILERFSAQQFPDLHSELNLSSLELGDSALYFCASSVQGAMNTEAFFGQGTRLTVV.

This chain connects TRBV7-3 to TRBJ2-1; 8 bases line up with TRBD1. Per the germline V gene, CDR1 is SGHTA and CDR2 is FQGTGA. V was clipped by 5 bases and J by 4 bases; unmatched bases: 7. This CDR3 spans 15 amino acids. CDR3: CASSLDRAKYNEQFF. The CDR3 DNA is TGTGCCAGCAGCCTGGACAGGGCTAAGTACAATGAGCAGTTCTTC.

V usage is TRBV5-4 and J usage is TRBJ2-5; the D gene is possibly TRBD1 (7 bases). CDR3 length: 15 residues. From germline, CDR1 is SGHNT and CDR2 YYREEE (reference sequence). V was cut by 3 bases and J by 4 bases, with 16 bases left in between. The CDR3 spells CASSSRGWGGETQYF. The CDR3 coding sequence is TGTGCCAGCAGCTCCAGGGGGTGGGGAGGAGAGACCCAGTACTTC.

A few counts support this clone. The chain links TRBV7-9 to TRBJ1-5; D remains ambiguous. Trimming took 5 bases from V and 8 from J, leaving 19 bases between them. CDR3 length equals 15 residues. CDR1 SEHNR and CDR2 FQNEAQ come from the germline V gene (reference sequence). CDR3 protein: CASSRGMTEAEPQHF. The CDR3 region has the DNA TGTGCCAGCAGCCGAGGAATGACGGAGGCTGAGCCCCAGCATTTT.

V usage is TRBV7-9 and J usage is TRBJ2-5; the D gene is possibly TRBD1 (5 bases). Trimming pared 0 bases from V and 9 bases from J, leaving 11 bases between. CDR3 length equals 13 residues. In germline, CDR1 is SEHNR, CDR2 FQNEAQ (reference sequence). The CDR3 nucleotides are TGTGCCAGCAGCTTAGCGATTGTAGGGGCCCAGTACTTC. As protein: CASSLAIVGAQYF. The whole variable domain, filled in from reference TRBV7-9 and TRBJ2-5, reads DTGVSQNPRHKITKRGQNVTFRCDPISEHNRLYWYRQTLGQGPEFLTYFQNEAQLEKSRLLSDRFSAERPKGSFSTLEIQRTEQGDSAMYLCASSLAIVGAQYFGPGTRLLVL.

This clone was observed once. J is TRBJ2-3 and V is TRBV7-2; 7 positions match TRBD1. Germline V lookup: CDR1 SGHTA, CDR2 FQGNSA. V dropped 2 bases and J dropped 5; count of bases not matched to a gene: 10. The CDR3 has 16 residues. This chain's CDR3 is CASSLSWGPGGDTQYF. CDR3 coding DNA: TGTGCCAGCAGCTTATCCTGGGGTCCAGGGGGAGATACGCAGTATTTT.

This sequence joins TRBV18 and TRBJ1-5; weak D call: TRBD1 (6 bases). Germline V lookup: CDR1 KGHSH, CDR2 LQKENI. This CDR3 region has 13 residues. V lost 9 bases and J lost 2, with 11 bases in between. CDR3 bases: TGTGCCAGTTCGGACAGCCGCAATCAGCCCCAGCATTTT. It translates to CASSDSRNQPQHF.

This chain connects TRBV7-3 to TRBJ1-4; weak D call: TRBD1 (6 bases). The CDR3 runs 14 residues. Looked up from germline, CDR1 is SGHTA and CDR2 is FQGTGA. Trimming took 1 base from V and 6 from J, leaving 9 bases between them. The CDR3, as DNA: TGTGCCAGCAGCTTAAACAGGGTTGATGAAAAACTGTTTTTT. Its protein product is CASSLNRVDEKLFF.

The V gene is TRBV9, the J gene TRBJ2-5, with 9 nucleotides matching TRBD2. From germline, CDR1 is SGDLS and CDR2 YYNGEE. The CDR3 totals 16 residues. V shed 0 bases, J shed 5 bases, and the junction held 8 bases outside the gene matches. CDR3 DNA sequence: TGTGCCAGCAGCGTAGGCGGCGGGGGGGCTGGTGAGACCCAGTACTTC. This codes for CASSVGGGGAGETQYF.

V is TRBV18 and J is TRBJ2-7, with D tentatively TRBD1 (6 bases). Germline lookup yields CDR1 KGHSH and CDR2 LQKENI. CDR3 length: 15 amino acids. The V and J ends lost 4 bases and 1 base respectively, with 14 bases between them. The CDR3 DNA sequence: TGTGCCAGCTCACGGATCCGGGACACATCCTACGAGCAGTACTTC. As protein: CASSRIRDTSYEQYF.

The CDR3 is CASSHLTGGNYEQYF. In nucleotides, the CDR3 is TGCGCCAGCAGCCATTTAACGGGGGGGAACTACGAGCAGTACTTC. This chain joins TRBV4-3 and TRBJ2-7, with 8 bases identical to TRBD2. Germline loops: CDR1 LGHNA, CDR2 YSLEER. The J segment lost 3 bases and the V segment lost 3 bases, leaving 7 bases of the junction unmatched. The CDR3 sequence is 15 residues long.

The chain uses TRBV9 and TRBJ1-3; 7 nucleotides match TRBD1. The junction had 6 bases not matched to a gene; V was cut back by 3 bases and J by 0 bases. This CDR3 has 16 amino acids. Looked up from germline, CDR1 is SGDLS and CDR2 is YYNGEE. This CDR3 reads CASSALGTDSGNTIYF. The CDR3 DNA sequence: TGTGCCAGCAGCGCTTTGGGGACAGACTCTGGAAACACCATATATTTT.